What follows are 20 T cell receptor beta chains derived from one specimen sequenced in a study of cytomegalovirus exposure and HLA in healthy donors. Here immunoSEQ multiplex PCR was the method, and the copy in TCRdb shows in-frame clones only, minus some. The sample includes about 180,000 clones, about nine tenths of them seen just once. Sequenced input: PBMCs. Receptor source: a man younger than 35 in good health and CMV-seropositive.

This clone was seen a few times. CDR3 region: CASSDGQGGDTQYF. In DNA, the CDR3 is TGTGCCAGCAGTGACGGGCAGGGTGGAGATACGCAGTATTTT. The gene calls are TRBV6-4 and TRBJ2-3; possibly TRBD1 for D (5 bases). The CDR3 covers 14 residues. Germline CDR1 MRHNA, CDR2 SNTAGT. V dropped 2 bases and J dropped 5 bases, with 11 bases sitting between them.

V is TRBV29-1 and J is TRBJ1-2; no firm D call. The CDR3 has 12 residues. Germline CDR1 reads SQVTM; CDR2 reads ANQGSEA. V was pared by 6 bases and J by 6 bases, with 14 bases between. The CDR3 region is CSVPRKEHGYTF. Written as DNA, the CDR3 is TGCAGCGTCCCCCGCAAGGAGCATGGCTACACCTTC.

This chain connects TRBV5-1 to TRBJ2-5; 7 bases agree with TRBD2. Per the germline V gene, CDR1 is SGHRS and CDR2 is YFSETQ. Trimming took 2 bases from V and 5 from J; bases not matched to a gene: 9. The CDR3 is made up of 15 amino acids. The CDR3, as DNA: TGCGCCAGCAGCTTCGGAGCGGGATCTGGCGAGACCCAGTACTTC. Protein sequence: CASSFGAGSGETQYF.

The chain uses TRBV12-2 and TRBJ2-7; TRBD1, as called in the table, went unchecked against the DNA. TRBV12-2 corresponds to a pseudogene. The CDR3 is made up of 12 amino acids. The CDR3 nucleotides read TGTGCAAGTCAGGGGGAGACCTACGAGCAGTACTTC. As protein: CASQGETYEQYF.

This clone is a singleton in its sample. Other DNA sequences in this specimen translate into the identical CDR3. The chain recombines TRBV7-9 with TRBJ2-3, with 8 bases that match TRBD2. This CDR3 contains 15 residues. With 5 bases clipped from V and 3 bases from J, the junction kept 7 bases outside the gene matches. Looked up from germline, CDR1 is SEHNR and CDR2 is FQNEAQ (reference sequence). CDR3 bases: TGTGCCAGCAGCCTCCGCGGGGGGCTGACAGATACGCAGTATTTT. Translated, it gives CASSLRGGLTDTQYF.

V and J are TRBV4-1 and TRBJ1-1; D remains ambiguous. The CDR3 sequence is 15 residues long. The germline CDR1 and CDR2 sequences are MGHRA and YSYEKL. Trimming cost V 0 bases and J 4 bases, with 12 bases left between them. DNA for the CDR3: TGCGCCAGCAGCCAAGACCAAGACCCGGGCACTGAAGCTTTCTTT. This encodes CASSQDQDPGTEAFF.

This clone was observed a single time. The chain has TRBV11-2 and TRBJ2-1, with 9 bases matching TRBD2. CDR1 SGHAT and CDR2 FQNNGV come from the germline V gene. The CDR3 sequence is 15 residues long. V was pared by 4 bases and J by 2 bases, with 3 bases of the junction left unmatched. Here the CDR3 DNA reads TGTGCCAGCAGCTCTCTAGCGGGGCCCTACAATGAGCAGTTCTTC. Its protein is CASSSLAGPYNEQFF. Filled out from reference TRBV11-2 and TRBJ2-1, the complete variable domain reads EAGVAQSPRYKIIEKRQSVAFWCNPISGHATLYWYQQILGQGPKLLIQFQNNGVVDDSQLPKDRFSAERLKGVDSTLKIQPAKLEDSAVYLCASSSLAGPYNEQFFGPGTRLTVL.

The CDR3 nucleotides read TGTGCCAGCAGTTTAGCCAATGAGCAGTTCTTC. It specifies CASSLANEQFF. V usage is TRBV6-6 and J usage is TRBJ2-1, with no clear D. V gave up 4 bases and J gave up 6 bases, with 4 bases separating them. There are 11 residues in the CDR3. Per germline, CDR1 MNHNY and CDR2 SVGAGI (reference sequence).

V gene TRBV11-1 combines with J gene TRBJ2-1; 9 nucleotides agree with TRBD1. Germline assignment: CDR1 SGHAT and CDR2 FQDESV (reference sequence). CDR3 length equals 14 residues. Trimming cost V 4 bases and J 10 bases; bases outside gene matches: 8. Here the CDR3 reads CASSSGQGIEEQFF. The CDR3 DNA follows: TGTGCCAGCAGCTCCGGACAGGGGATTGAGGAGCAGTTCTTC.

The chain recombines TRBV19 with TRBJ1-2; D gene ambiguous. Per germline, CDR1 LNHDA and CDR2 SQIVND (reference sequence). Trimming removed 7 bases from V and 3 bases from J, with 18 bases in between. The CDR3 is made up of 15 amino acids. For the CDR3, the DNA is TGTGCCAGTAATGACGCAGGAGGGAACCACTATGGCTACACCTTC. This translates into CASNDAGGNHYGYTF.

This sequence joins TRBV4-2 and TRBJ2-1; D might be TRBD1 (5 bases). This CDR3 is 12 amino acids long. Germline CDR1 LGHNA, CDR2 YNFKEQ. With 3 bases removed from V and 8 bases from J, the gap between germline ends came to 8 bases. CDR3 sequence: CASSQWGHEQFF. For the CDR3, the DNA is TGTGCCAGCAGCCAGTGGGGCCATGAGCAGTTCTTC.

The chain links TRBV25-1 to TRBJ1-1; TRBD1 aligns across 7 bases. Germline CDR1 MGHDK, CDR2 SYGVNS. V lost 0 bases, J lost 4 bases, and 11 bases stayed unmatched. The CDR3 consists of 17 residues. CDR3 DNA: TGTGCCAGCAGTGAATATCATTGGAGGGGGCCTGGCACTGAAGCTTTCTTT. Its protein product is CASSEYHWRGPGTEAFF.

This chain joins TRBV4-1 and TRBJ1-2; no clear D gene. This CDR3 has 18 amino acids. The V and J ends lost 0 bases and 0 bases respectively, with 17 bases between them. From germline, CDR1 is MGHRA and CDR2 YSYEKL. Here the CDR3 DNA reads TGCGCCAGCAGCCAAGATAGCCATAGAAGCGCGGCTAACTATGGCTACACCTTC. This gives the protein CASSQDSHRSAANYGYTF.

The chain is built from TRBV15 and TRBJ2-1; 9 nucleotides match TRBD2. The CDR3 totals 14 residues. Per germline, CDR1 LNHNV and CDR2 YYDKDF (reference sequence). The J segment lost 7 bases and the V segment lost 1 base, leaving 2 bases of the junction unmatched. In DNA form, the CDR3 reads TGTGCCACCAGCAGAGGGCTAGCGGGGAATGAGCAGTTCTTC. Translated, it gives CATSRGLAGNEQFF.

This sequence joins TRBV6-5 and TRBJ2-1; TRBD1 aligns across 8 bases. This CDR3 is built from 15 residues. The germline V gene has CDR1 MNHEY and CDR2 SVGAGI. V gave up 0 bases and J gave up 8 bases; unmatched junction bases: 6. CDR3 coding DNA: TGTGCCAGCAGTTACTCCGGACAGGGTAGCTATGAGCAGTTCTTC. Translating gives CASSYSGQGSYEQFF.

J is TRBJ2-2 and V is TRBV25-1; no definite D call. CDR1 MGHDK and CDR2 SYGVNS come from the germline V gene. The V end lost 1 base, the J end lost 5 bases, and 14 bases lay between the germline ends. The length of the CDR3 is 16 residues. The CDR3 protein is CASSELTSPRTGELFF. The CDR3 DNA sequence: TGTGCCAGCAGTGAATTGACAAGCCCCCGAACCGGGGAGCTGTTTTTT.

This chain connects TRBV7-2 to TRBJ2-1; 8 nucleotides agree with TRBD2. Germline V lookup: CDR1 SGHTA, CDR2 FQGNSA. The J segment lost 12 bases and the V segment lost 0 bases, leaving 7 bases of the junction unmatched. The CDR3 is 14 residues long. The CDR3 DNA follows: TGTGCCAGCAGCTTAGCGCGGAGCGGGACTAGGCAGTTCTTC. Its protein is CASSLARSGTRQFF.

The sample holds one count of this clone. V and J are TRBV5-6 and TRBJ1-5, with D uncertain. Germline CDR1 reads SGHDT; CDR2 reads YYEEEE. Trimming pared 4 bases from V and 0 bases from J, leaving 8 bases between. The CDR3 totals 14 residues. CDR3 residues: CASSPSNSNQPQHF. CDR3 DNA sequence: TGTGCCAGCAGCCCGAGTAATAGCAATCAGCCCCAGCATTTT. Combining the CDR3 with reference TRBV5-6 and TRBJ1-5 gives the whole variable domain DAGVTQSPTHLIKTRGQQVTLRCSPKSGHDTVSWYQQALGQGPQFIFQYYEEEERQRGNFPDRFSGHQFPNYSSELNVNALLLGDSALYLCASSPSNSNQPQHFGDGTRLSIL.

This chain uses TRBV27 with TRBJ2-2, with a possible D match to TRBD1 (6 bases). The CDR3 spans 14 residues. Trimming shortened V by 2 bases and J by 7 bases, and 11 bases separated the two germline ends. In germline, CDR1 is MNHEY, CDR2 SMNVEV (reference sequence). This CDR3 reads CASSLSGGNGELFF. DNA of the CDR3: TGTGCCAGCAGTTTAAGTGGGGGCAACGGGGAGCTGTTTTTT.

The table lists this clone with a few counts. The rearrangement links TRBV6-4 to TRBJ2-1; D is unclear. V lost 2 bases, J lost 5 bases, and 13 bases lay in between. CDR3 length: 15 residues. Germline loops: CDR1 MRHNA, CDR2 SNTAGT. In DNA, the CDR3 is TGTGCCAGCAGTGACGTAGTCGGAGCCAACAATGAGCAGTTCTTC. It is translated as CASSDVVGANNEQFF.